Below, 3 T cell receptor beta chains from the same sample are listed, as sequenced in a study of shared clonotypes between healthy human individuals. Profiling relied on immunoSEQ multiplex PCR, and the TCRdb table lists in-frame clones only, not all of them. The sample includes some 2.1 million clones, about 95% of them seen just once. Sequenced input: naive CD4+ T cells sorted from blood. The subset here: CD45RA+ positively selected. The receptors were sampled from a man aged 18 to 30 in good health.

The rearrangement joins TRBV28 to TRBJ1-4; D possibly corresponds to TRBD1 (5 bases). CDR3 length equals 16 residues. CDR1 is MDHEN, CDR2 SYDVKM, per germline. V dropped 2 bases and J dropped 7 bases, with 17 bases sitting between them. Here the CDR3 reads CASSLNVPGASEKLFF. CDR3 coding DNA: TGTGCCAGCAGTTTAAATGTTCCTGGGGCTAGTGAAAAACTGTTTTTT. The whole variable domain, filled in from reference TRBV28 and TRBJ1-4, reads DVKVTQSSRYLVKRTGEKVFLECVQDMDHENMFWYRQDPGLGLRLIYFSYDVKMKEKGDIPEGYSVSREKKERFSLILESASTNQTSMYLCASSLNVPGASEKLFFGSGTQLSVL.

DNA of the CDR3: TGTGCCAGCAGTGCCCTAGGAACAGATACGCAGTATTTT. This translates into CASSALGTDTQYF. J is TRBJ2-3 and V is TRBV2; D gene unclear. The germline gives CDR1 SNHLY, CDR2 FYNNEI. CDR3 length equals 13 residues. V was cut by 4 bases and J by 3 bases, with 8 bases left in between.

The rearrangement uses TRBV6-1 and TRBJ1-2; D ambiguous. V lost 5 bases, J lost 4 bases, and 17 bases lay in between. The germline CDR1 and CDR2 sequences are MNHNS and SASEGT. The CDR3 has 15 amino acids. For the CDR3, the DNA is TGTGCCAGCAGTATGGATTTTCGGAGTTCCTATGGCTACACCTTC. Its translation: CASSMDFRSSYGYTF.